Presented here are 23 T cell receptor beta chains from one specimen sequenced in a study of a mutant IDH1 vaccine in newly diagnosed glioma. The table came from immunoSEQ multiplex PCR; TCRdb's copy has only in-frame clones and leaves some out. This sample has 55,000 to 65,000 clones, with 80% to 85% found just once. No antigen has been identified for these receptors. The time point: week 35, safety follow-up. Topical imiquimod was applied with each vaccine dose, which held 300 ug of mutant IDH1 20-mer peptide. This specimen consisted of PBMCs, obtained from a glioma patient whose treatment included an IDH1 peptide vaccine. The source is a man aged 25-40 years with glioma.

This chain links TRBV29-1 with TRBJ2-1; D is uncertain. The length of the CDR3 is 14 residues. Trimming left V 7 bases short and J 0 bases short, with 13 bases between. Germline V gene data show CDR1 as SQVTM and CDR2 as ANQGSEA. The DNA of the CDR3 is TGCAGCGACCTAGACACGAGCTCCTACAATGAGCAGTTCTTC. Its translation is CSDLDTSSYNEQFF.

This rearrangement joins TRBV5-1 to TRBJ1-6; a weak D match, TRBD1 (6 bases). V was pared by 2 bases and J by 10 bases, with 16 bases between. Germline-derived CDR1 and CDR2 are SGHRS and YFSETQ. The CDR3 consists of 15 residues. For the CDR3, the DNA is TGCGCCAGCAGCTTTGAGACAGGAGGTAACTCACCCCTCCACTTT. It encodes CASSFETGGNSPLHF.

The chain carries TRBV11-1 and TRBJ2-5, with 9 bases identical to TRBD1. Germline-derived CDR1 and CDR2 are SGHAT and FQDESV (reference sequence). With 5 bases clipped from V and 6 bases from J, the junction kept 13 bases outside the gene matches. This CDR3 region has 16 residues. CDR3 region: CASSPVLGQGGKTQYF. CDR3 DNA: TGTGCCAGCAGCCCAGTTCTGGGACAGGGCGGGAAGACCCAGTACTTC.

In DNA, the CDR3 is TGTGCCACCAGCAGAGTCAGGAACTCGGGCTACGAGCAGTACTTC. Its protein product is CATSRVRNSGYEQYF. The V gene is TRBV15, the J gene TRBJ2-7; D unclear. The V end lost 1 base, the J end lost 3 bases, and 13 bases lay between the germline ends. The CDR3 loop spans 15 amino acids. Looked up from germline, CDR1 is LNHNV and CDR2 is YYDKDF (reference sequence).

This rearrangement joins TRBV27 to TRBJ1-2; D unresolved. Trimming cost V 5 bases and J 4 bases, with 11 bases left between them. The CDR3 contains 13 residues. Looked up from germline, CDR1 is MNHEY and CDR2 is SMNVEV (reference sequence). The CDR3 DNA sequence: TGTGCCAGCAGTGCCGCCTCGGGCTATGGCTACACCTTC. It translates to CASSAASGYGYTF.

The chain has TRBV6-5 and TRBJ1-2, with D perhaps TRBD1 (6 bases). V was shortened by 5 bases and J by 7 bases, with 14 bases between the two germline ends. From germline, CDR1 is MNHEY and CDR2 SVGAGI. This CDR3 spans 13 amino acids. CDR3 loop: CASSTGQFSGYTF. The DNA for the CDR3 is TGTGCCAGCAGTACAGGACAGTTCAGTGGCTACACCTTC.

The rearrangement uses TRBV6-4 and TRBJ2-1, with 11 bases fitting TRBD2. The CDR3 runs 15 residues. Germline trimming cut 4 bases from V and 5 bases from J; bases unmatched to any gene: 4. The germline gives CDR1 MRHNA, CDR2 SNTAGT. DNA for the CDR3: TGTGCCAGCAGTGGGTCTAGCGGGGGGAACAATGAGCAGTTCTTC. As protein: CASSGSSGGNNEQFF.

The rearrangement uses TRBV7-8 and TRBJ1-1; 11 bases are a match to TRBD1. Losses at the gene ends were 5 bases for V and 1 base for J; bases not matched to a gene: 3. CDR3 size: 15 residues. The germline CDR1 and CDR2 sequences are SGHVS and FQNEAQ. The CDR3, as DNA: TGTGCCAGCAGCCGCGGGACAGGGGGGAACACTGAAGCTTTCTTT. This encodes CASSRGTGGNTEAFF.

V usage is TRBV5-5 and J usage is TRBJ2-7; 7 nucleotides line up with TRBD2. Germline V CDR1 and CDR2: SGHKS, YYEKEE (reference sequence). This CDR3 spans 15 amino acids. V gave up 0 bases and J gave up 3 bases; unmatched junction bases: 6. The CDR3 sequence: CASSLGMGGNYEQYF. For the CDR3, the DNA is TGTGCCAGCAGCTTGGGAATGGGAGGGAACTACGAGCAGTACTTC.

The chain has TRBV18 and TRBJ1-1; 7 bases line up with TRBD1. J lost 1 base, V lost 0 bases, and 8 bases had no gene match. Germline CDR1 reads KGHSH; CDR2 reads LQKENI. The CDR3 loop spans 17 amino acids. As DNA, the CDR3 is TGTGCCAGCTCACCACCGCCCGGGACAGTGTGGAACACTGAAGCTTTCTTT. Residues: CASSPPPGTVWNTEAFF.

This chain uses TRBV4-1 with TRBJ2-1; TRBD1 matches 7 bases. The CDR3 extends over 16 amino acids. The junction had 12 bases not matched to a gene; V was cut back by 3 bases and J by 7 bases. CDR1 and CDR2 from the germline V gene are MGHRA and YSYEKL. CDR3 protein: CASSHPKTGIVNEQFF. CDR3 DNA: TGCGCCAGCAGCCACCCCAAGACAGGGATTGTGAATGAGCAGTTCTTC.

The table lists this clone with a few counts. The chain couples TRBV30 to TRBJ1-5; TRBD1 might be the D (5 bases). Trimming cost V 6 bases and J 1 base, with 10 bases left between them. CDR3 size: 13 residues. CDR1 is GTSNPN and CDR2 is SVGIG in the germline V gene (reference sequence). This CDR3 reads CACGRDSNQPQHF. The DNA of the CDR3 is TGTGCCTGCGGACGGGACAGCAATCAGCCCCAGCATTTT.

J is TRBJ1-6 and V is TRBV6-1; tentative D call: TRBD1 (5 bases). Per the germline V gene, CDR1 is MNHNS and CDR2 is SASEGT. The V end lost 1 base, the J end lost 4 bases, and 14 bases lay between the germline ends. The CDR3 sequence is 17 residues long. Here the CDR3 reads CASSEEPPGLYNSPLHF. CDR3 coding DNA: TGTGCCAGCAGTGAAGAACCGCCGGGACTATATAATTCACCCCTCCACTTT.

CDR3 DNA: TGTGCCAGCTCATCATACCAGGGTGGGACTGAAGCTTTCTTT. Its translation: CASSSYQGGTEAFF. V usage is TRBV18 and J usage is TRBJ1-1; the D gene is possibly TRBD1 (5 bases). V lost 5 bases, J lost 5 bases, and 15 bases lay in between. CDR3 length equals 14 residues. In germline, CDR1 is KGHSH, CDR2 LQKENI.

This chain joins TRBV14 and TRBJ2-5; TRBD1 matches 9 bases. CDR1 is SGHDN and CDR2 is FVKESK in the germline V gene. The CDR3 contains 18 residues. V shed 4 bases, J shed 4 bases, and the junction held 16 bases outside the gene matches. The CDR3 region is CASSLRTGATGGRETQYF. In DNA, the CDR3 is TGTGCCAGCAGCCTCAGGACAGGGGCCACGGGGGGTCGAGAGACCCAGTACTTC.

The chain couples TRBV9 to TRBJ2-5; no clear D. This CDR3 comprises 11 residues. V gave up 3 bases and J gave up 2 bases, with 2 bases separating them. Germline V gives CDR1 SGDLS, CDR2 YYNGEE. CDR3 in amino acids: CASSGQETQYF. The CDR3 DNA reads TGTGCCAGCAGCGGGCAAGAGACCCAGTACTTC.

In its sample, this clone was seen a few times. Additional DNA sequences in this sample encode the identical CDR3. J is TRBJ1-6 and V is TRBV7-8, with D perhaps TRBD1 (5 bases). V lost 8 bases, J lost 8 bases, and 7 bases lay in between. The CDR3 has 11 amino acids. Germline values: CDR1 SGHVS, CDR2 FQNEAQ. Here the CDR3 reads CASSGDSPLHF. For the CDR3, the DNA is TGTGCCAGCTCGGGGGATTCACCCCTCCACTTT.

The gene calls are TRBV6-1 and TRBJ1-5; 7 nucleotides line up with TRBD1. CDR1 is MNHNS, CDR2 SASEGT, per germline. This CDR3 region has 14 residues. The V segment lost 7 bases and the J segment 5 bases; nucleotides outside the gene matches: 8. CDR3 DNA: TGTGCCAGCAACTATAACAGGGGTGATCAGCCCCAGCATTTT. Amino acids: CASNYNRGDQPQHF.

As DNA, the CDR3 is TGTGCCAGCAGCGTACCGGGCCTCAAGGTGGACATTCAGTACTTC. It yields the protein CASSVPGLKVDIQYF. The chain carries TRBV7-9 and TRBJ2-4; D remains ambiguous. From germline, CDR1 is SEHNR and CDR2 FQNEAQ (reference sequence). Trimming removed 5 bases from V and 8 bases from J, with 19 bases in between. CDR3 length equals 15 residues.

J is TRBJ2-7 and V is TRBV28, with 10 bases identical to TRBD1. Trimming removed 3 bases from V and 9 bases from J; junction bases left unmatched: 17. This CDR3 has 17 amino acids. Germline V CDR1 and CDR2: MDHEN, SYDVKM. The CDR3 loop is CASSFFSRDRGITGQYF. In DNA, the CDR3 is TGTGCCAGCAGTTTCTTTTCGAGGGACAGGGGTATAACTGGGCAGTACTTC.

The chain employs TRBV5-5 and TRBJ2-5; perhaps TRBD2 as D (6 bases). Per the germline V gene, CDR1 is SGHKS and CDR2 is YYEKEE (reference sequence). Trimming stripped 1 base from V and 1 base from J, with 8 bases between. This CDR3 is 14 amino acids long. The CDR3 region has the DNA TGTGCCAGCAGCTTGCACGGGAGCCAAGAGACCCAGTACTTC. It translates to CASSLHGSQETQYF.

The CDR3, as DNA: TGTGCCAGCTCAGCTACAGGGGGCGGCGGCAATCAGCCCCAGCATTTT. Its translation: CASSATGGGGNQPQHF. The chain carries TRBV18 and TRBJ1-5, with 9 bases matching TRBD1. V lost 5 bases, J lost 2 bases, and 7 bases stayed unmatched. This CDR3 region has 16 residues. Germline V gene sequence: CDR1 KGHSH, CDR2 LQKENI.

J is TRBJ1-2 and V is TRBV7-6; 11 positions match TRBD1. This CDR3 has 14 residues. The V segment lost 4 bases and the J segment 8 bases; nucleotides outside the gene matches: 6. Germline V gene data show CDR1 as SGHVS and CDR2 as FNYEAQ. The CDR3 reads CASSSAGTGGGYTF. The CDR3, as DNA: TGTGCCAGCAGCTCGGCCGGGACAGGGGGAGGCTACACCTTC.